Below, 31 T cell receptor beta chains from the same sample are listed, as sequenced in a study of Graves' ophthalmopathy and Graves' hyperthyroidism. RNA transcripts were the source from which TCR beta CDR3 regions were amplified. First-round RT-PCR relied on HTBI primers, and a second-round multiplex PCR came next. TCRdb ran MiXCR on the multiplex PCR reads and lists one entry per CDR3 protein. The repertoire includes 57,000 or so distinct CDR3 sequences, approximately 52% of them detected once, and roughly 4.7% sits in the top ten. Specimen: peripheral blood. The receptors derive from an adult woman with Graves' ophthalmopathy.

This clonotype was detected only once. The junction departs from the called germline gene at one end, perhaps through a read error. This rearrangement joins TRBV2 to TRBJ2-1; unclear D gene. The V gene's germline CDR1 is SNHLY and CDR2 FYNNEI. The CDR3 is 13 residues long. CDR3 DNA: TGTGCCAGCACCGGCTTACTTAGCAATCAGCAGTTCTTC. Translating it yields CASTGLLSNQQFF.

This clonotype appeared many times. The CDR3: CASSLDGETQYF. Here the CDR3 DNA reads TGTGCCAGCAGTTTAGACGGAGAGACCCAGTACTTC. The V and J genes are TRBV28 and TRBJ2-5; D is unclear. Germline V gene data show CDR1 as MDHEN and CDR2 as SYDVKM. CDR3 length: 12 residues. V was clipped by 2 bases and J by 4 bases, with 5 bases between them.

This clonotype was counted many times. This chain links TRBV28 with TRBJ2-3; a weak D match, TRBD1 (5 bases). CDR1 is MDHEN and CDR2 is SYDVKM in the germline V gene. Trimming cost V 6 bases and J 2 bases, with 9 bases left between them. CDR3 length: 13 amino acids. The CDR3 nucleotides are TGTGCCAGCAGGGGGCCGGTCACAGATACGCAGTATTTT. The encoded protein is CASRGPVTDTQYF.

J is TRBJ2-1 and V is TRBV29-1; 10 bases fit TRBD2. The CDR3 has 13 amino acids. CDR1 and CDR2 from the germline V gene are SQVTM and ANQGSEA. J lost 3 bases, V lost 7 bases, and 3 bases had no gene match. This CDR3 is CSAGTSVYNEQFF. In DNA, the CDR3 is TGCAGCGCCGGGACTAGCGTCTACAATGAGCAGTTCTTC.

The chain joins TRBV5-1 to TRBJ1-2; no reliable D call. Trimming stripped 4 bases from V and 8 bases from J, with 12 bases between. The CDR3 is made up of 12 amino acids. Germline V CDR1 and CDR2: SGHRS, YFSETQ. The CDR3 nucleotides read TGCGCCAGCAGCCCGGACGGGAAGGGCTACACCTTC. The encoded protein is CASSPDGKGYTF.

This chain links TRBV19 with TRBJ2-7; maybe TRBD2 (6 bases). The V end was cut by 3 bases, the J end by 3 bases, with 9 bases between. The germline V gene encodes CDR1 LNHDA and CDR2 SQIVND (reference sequence). This CDR3 has 13 amino acids. The CDR3 DNA is TGTGCCAGTAGTATTACGGGGGACTACGAGCAGTACTTC. It codes for CASSITGDYEQYF. Filled out from reference TRBV19 and TRBJ2-7, the complete variable domain reads DGGITQSPKYLFRKEGQNVTLSCEQNLNHDAMYWYRQDPGQGLRLIYYSQIVNDFQKGDIAEGYSVSREKKESFPLTVTSAQKNPTAFYLCASSITGDYEQYFGPGTRLTVT.

This clonotype was observed at least ten times. In nucleotides, the CDR3 is TGTGCCAGCAGCCAAGTAACCAGGGGAGATACGCAGTATTTT. This gives the protein CASSQVTRGDTQYF. This chain connects TRBV3-1 to TRBJ2-3; D might be TRBD1 (6 bases). The CDR3 is 14 residues long. Germline V gene data show CDR1 as LGHDT and CDR2 as YNNKEL (reference sequence). V was clipped by 1 base and J by 5 bases, with 10 bases between them.

This clonotype was counted ten times or more. This chain links TRBV7-3 with TRBJ2-2; a possible D gene is TRBD1 (6 bases). This CDR3 is 13 amino acids long. The V and J ends lost 6 bases and 5 bases respectively, with 10 bases between them. Germline values: CDR1 SGHTA, CDR2 FQGTGA. In DNA, the CDR3 is TGTGCCAGCAGACCGACAGGAACCGGGGAGCTGTTTTTT. The encoded protein is CASRPTGTGELFF.

In the case of this clonotype: The final CDR3 position lacks the conserved phenylalanine or tryptophan, pointing to a likely read error. No DNA is shown, since the ends of the CDR3 on it are uncertain; the CDR3 is the one TCRdb lists. The CDR3 region is CASSSYGLAGV. J is TRBJ1-1 and V is TRBV7-9. With termini counted, the CDR3 has 11 amino acids. CDR1 SEHNR and CDR2 FQNEAQ come from the germline V gene (reference sequence).

This clonotype is medium-sized in the sample. The rearrangement uses TRBV29-1 and TRBJ2-1, with D tentatively TRBD2 (5 bases). Germline CDR1 is SQVTM and CDR2 is ANQGSEA. CDR3 size: 15 residues. The germline V and J ends were trimmed by 3 bases and 1 base, with 13 bases remaining between them. CDR3 sequence: CSVDALDGSYNEQFF. The CDR3 nucleotides read TGCAGCGTTGACGCACTAGATGGGTCCTACAATGAGCAGTTCTTC.

This rearrangement joins TRBV7-3 to TRBJ2-3, with 7 bases matching TRBD2. This CDR3 comprises 17 residues. V lost 1 base to trimming and J lost 2 bases; unmatched junction nucleotides: 9. Germline V gives CDR1 SGHTA, CDR2 FQGTGA. In DNA, the CDR3 is TGTGCCAGCAGCTTAAGGGAGGGTAGTAGCTTCACAGATACGCAGTATTTT. Amino acid sequence: CASSLREGSSFTDTQYF.

This chain joins TRBV7-2 and TRBJ2-7; perhaps TRBD2 as D (5 bases). V gave up 2 bases and J gave up 6 bases, with 14 bases separating them. CDR1 is SGHTA and CDR2 is FQGNSA in the germline V gene. The CDR3 has 14 residues. CDR3 sequence reads: CASSLRGSRGEQYF. The CDR3, as DNA: TGTGCCAGCAGCTTACGAGGGAGCCGAGGCGAGCAGTACTTC.

This clonotype has at least ten counts. This chain joins TRBV20-1 and TRBJ2-1, with TRBD2 matching 9 bases. The CDR3 loop spans 15 amino acids. CDR1 and CDR2 from the germline V gene are DFQATT and SNEGSKA (reference sequence). V lost 3 bases and J lost 6; bases outside the gene matches: 9. This CDR3 reads CSASDSGRSPNEQFF. CDR3 DNA: TGCAGTGCTAGTGATAGCGGGAGATCTCCCAATGAGCAGTTCTTC.

This chain joins TRBV7-2 and TRBJ2-1; TRBD1 is a possible D gene (6 bases). The V gene's germline CDR1 is SGHTA and CDR2 FQGNSA. The V end lost 2 bases, the J end lost 12 bases, and 14 bases lay between the germline ends. This CDR3 comprises 13 residues. The CDR3 loop is CASSLNREDTQFF. The CDR3 DNA is TGTGCCAGCAGCTTAAACAGGGAAGATACGCAGTTCTTC. Drawing the rest from reference TRBV7-2 and TRBJ2-1, the complete variable domain is GAGVSQSPSNKVTEKGKDVELRCDPISGHTALYWYRQSLGQGLEFLIYFQGNSAPDKSGLPSDRFSAERTGGSVSTLTIQRTQQEDSAVYLCASSLNREDTQFFGPGTRLTVL.

This clonotype has at least ten counts. The chain is built from TRBV19 and TRBJ1-3; a weak D match, TRBD1 (6 bases). V was clipped by 5 bases and J by 3 bases, with 14 bases between them. This CDR3 has 15 amino acids. The germline V gene has CDR1 LNHDA and CDR2 SQIVND (reference sequence). This CDR3 reads CASSVKQGYGNTIYF. In DNA, the CDR3 is TGTGCCAGTAGTGTCAAACAGGGATATGGAAACACCATATATTTT.

This clonotype was recorded only once. The chain carries TRBV20-1 and TRBJ2-1; 10 nucleotides line up with TRBD2. V lost 1 base to trimming and J lost 7 bases; unmatched junction nucleotides: 7. Germline values: CDR1 DFQATT, CDR2 SNEGSKA (reference sequence). This CDR3 has 15 amino acids. Written as DNA, the CDR3 is TGCAGTGCTAGAGGCGGGCTAGCGGGGGCGAATGAGCAGTTCTTC. Translation gives CSARGGLAGANEQFF.

This clonotype has at least ten counts. V is TRBV5-1 and J is TRBJ2-3; 8 nucleotides line up with TRBD2. Germline V gene data show CDR1 as SGHRS and CDR2 as YFSETQ. V was pared by 3 bases and J by 6 bases, with 12 bases of the junction left unmatched. This CDR3 contains 16 residues. The CDR3 loop reads CASSSGGVAGKDTQYF. The DNA of the CDR3 is TGCGCCAGCAGCTCTGGGGGGGTAGCGGGAAAGGATACGCAGTATTTT. Based on the CDR3 plus reference TRBV5-1 and TRBJ2-3, the full variable domain is KAGVTQTPRYLIKTRGQQVTLSCSPISGHRSVSWYQQTPGQGLQFLFEYFSETQRNKGNFPGRFSGRQFSNSRSEMNVSTLELGDSALYLCASSSGGVAGKDTQYFGPGTRLTVL.

This chain connects TRBV19 to TRBJ1-1; D is uncertain. Germline V gene data show CDR1 as LNHDA and CDR2 as SQIVND (reference sequence). The CDR3 length is 12 residues. V dropped 4 bases and J dropped 6 bases, with 9 bases sitting between them. In nucleotides, the CDR3 is TGTGCCAGTAGTAAGACTAACGCTGAAGCTTTCTTT. This encodes CASSKTNAEAFF.

As regards this clonotype: Germline is not matched at one junction end, which may reflect a read error. V is TRBV5-4 and J is TRBJ1-6; 9 positions match TRBD1. From germline, CDR1 is SGHNT and CDR2 YYREEE (reference sequence). The CDR3 is made up of 14 amino acids. CDR3 in DNA: TGTGCCGGCAGCCCAGGACAGGGGAATTCACCCCTCCACTTT. It specifies CAGSPGQGNSPLHF. The whole variable domain, filled in from reference TRBV5-4 and TRBJ1-6, reads ETGVTQSPTHLIKTRGQQVTLRCSSQSGHNTVSWYQQALGQGPQFIFQYYREEENGRGNFPPRFSGLQFPNYSSELNVNALELDDSALYLCAGSPGQGNSPLHFGNGTRLTVT.

The chain recombines TRBV10-1 with TRBJ2-1; TRBD2 matches at 7 bases. J was trimmed by 10 bases and V by 5 bases; bases with no gene match: 11. The germline CDR1 and CDR2 sequences are WNHNN and SYGVQD (reference sequence). This CDR3 spans 14 amino acids. CDR3 amino acids: CASSPAGDVNEQFF. DNA for the CDR3: TGCGCCAGCAGTCCCGCGGGAGACGTGAACGAGCAGTTCTTC.

In this sample, this clonotype turned up many times. The rearrangement joins TRBV5-1 to TRBJ2-3; D unresolved. The CDR3 runs to 13 residues. Germline CDR1 reads SGHRS; CDR2 reads YFSETQ. Trimming stripped 1 base from V and 1 base from J, with 4 bases between. The CDR3 DNA sequence: TGCGCCAGCAGCTTGACAGGCACAGATACGCAGTATTTT. This translates into CASSLTGTDTQYF.

The genes are TRBV5-4 and TRBJ2-3, with 10 bases aligning to TRBD2. V dropped 5 bases and J dropped 11; count of bases not matched to a gene: 14. This CDR3 spans 15 amino acids. Germline lookup yields CDR1 SGHNT and CDR2 YYREEE (reference sequence). DNA of the CDR3: TGTGCCAGCAGTTTAGCGGGAGGCCAGGGGAATGAGCAGTATTTT. This translates into CASSLAGGQGNEQYF.

Many counts were recorded for this clonotype. J is TRBJ2-3 and V is TRBV6-2 or TRBV6-3, with 9 nucleotides matching TRBD1. Germline loops: CDR1 MNHEY, CDR2 SVGEGT. J was trimmed by 4 bases and V by 0 bases; bases with no gene match: 2. The length of the CDR3 is 15 residues. The CDR3 protein is CASSYSTGGADTQYF. As DNA, the CDR3 is TGTGCCAGCAGTTACTCCACAGGGGGCGCAGATACGCAGTATTTT.

This clonotype occurred many times. The genes are TRBV2 and TRBJ1-2; 9 bases match TRBD1. CDR3 length: 14 residues. The germline gives CDR1 SNHLY, CDR2 FYNNEI. V trimming: 4 bases; J trimming: 6 bases; junction bases outside the gene matches: 6. The CDR3 sequence is CASSVTGGLDGYTF. In DNA form, the CDR3 reads TGTGCCAGCAGTGTAACAGGGGGCCTCGATGGCTACACCTTC.

Sample share makes this clonotype medium-sized (0.01 to 0.1%). This rearrangement joins TRBV7-9 to TRBJ2-1; TRBD2 agrees at 9 bases. The J segment lost 9 bases and the V segment lost 2 bases, leaving 5 bases of the junction unmatched. Per germline, CDR1 SEHNR and CDR2 FQNEAQ (reference sequence). This CDR3 spans 14 amino acids. The CDR3 here is CASSLTLAGSEQFF. For the CDR3, the DNA is TGTGCCAGCAGCTTAACGCTAGCGGGAAGTGAGCAGTTCTTC.

This clonotype has at least ten counts. This sequence joins TRBV5-8 and TRBJ1-4, with no clear D. The CDR3 length is 15 residues. The V end lost 1 base, the J end lost 0 bases, and 7 bases lay between the germline ends. CDR1 and CDR2 from the germline V gene are SGHTS and YDEGEE. The chain's CDR3 is CASSLFIATNEKLFF. The CDR3 DNA is TGTGCCAGCAGCTTGTTTATTGCAACTAATGAAAAACTGTTTTTT.

The CDR3 protein is CASSTSGENEQYF. For the CDR3, the DNA is TGTGCCAGTAGTACCAGCGGAGAGAATGAGCAGTATTTT. V usage is TRBV19 and J usage is TRBJ2-3, with TRBD2 as a possible D gene (5 bases). Trimming took 4 bases from V and 11 from J, leaving 16 bases between them. The germline CDR1 and CDR2 sequences are LNHDA and SQIVND (reference sequence). CDR3 length: 13 amino acids. The variable domain in full, completed from reference TRBV19 and TRBJ2-3, reads DGGITQSPKYLFRKEGQNVTLSCEQNLNHDAMYWYRQDPGQGLRLIYYSQIVNDFQKGDIAEGYSVSREKKESFPLTVTSAQKNPTAFYLCASSTSGENEQYFGPGTRLTVL.

This clonotype came up many times. V gene TRBV12-3 or TRBV12-4 combines with J gene TRBJ2-5, with TRBD2 matching over 11 bases. J lost 4 bases, V lost 1 base, and 5 bases had no gene match. The CDR3 is 16 amino acids. The CDR3 region is CASSLGSGRASETQYF. CDR3 sequence (DNA): TGTGCCAGCAGTTTAGGTAGCGGGAGGGCCTCAGAGACCCAGTACTTC.

This clonotype has at least ten counts. This chain joins TRBV4-3 and TRBJ2-3, with D unresolved. Germline values: CDR1 LGHNA, CDR2 YSLEER. The V gene lost 0 bases and the J gene lost 3 bases, with 10 bases spanning the gap. The CDR3 contains 15 residues. CDR3 DNA: TGCGCCAGCAGCCAAGAGAATAGCAGAACAGATACGCAGTATTTT. It specifies CASSQENSRTDTQYF.

The chain employs TRBV12-3 or TRBV12-4 and TRBJ1-6; no reliable D call. CDR3 length equals 12 residues. With 3 bases removed from V and 7 bases from J, the gap between germline ends came to 4 bases. CDR3 coding DNA: TGTGCCAGCAGTTTTCAAAATTCACCCCTCCACTTT. It is translated as CASSFQNSPLHF.

J is TRBJ1-6 and V is TRBV15, with D hard to call. In germline, CDR1 is LNHNV, CDR2 YYDKDF (reference sequence). The length of the CDR3 is 14 residues. Trimming took off 6 bases at V and 6 bases at J, with 12 bases between the two ends. The CDR3 region is CATRIDRGNSPLHF. The CDR3 DNA is TGTGCCACCAGGATCGATCGTGGTAATTCACCCCTCCACTTT. The full variable domain, rest sourced from reference TRBV15 and TRBJ1-6, is DAMVIQNPRYQVTQFGKPVTLSCSQTLNHNVMYWYQQKSSQAPKLLFHYYDKDFNNEADTPDNFQSRRPNTSFCFLDIRSPGLGDTAMYLCATRIDRGNSPLHFGNGTRLTVT.